The clone carrying this T cell receptor beta chain appeared many times. Its antigen remains unidentified. These data are taken from a study of neurological immune-mediated disorders. 5'RACE with 10-nucleotide random UMIs produced the cDNA. From 15-18 subjects, each sequencing run yielded over 190 million TCR-beta sequences. One entry per CDR3 protein, called by TCRdb with MiXCR from the 5' RACE reads. The profile shows 50,000 to 80,000 distinct CDR3 sequences, 3.4% of them singletons. This CDR3 is 14 amino acids long. The germline CDR1 and CDR2 sequences are SGHRS and YFSETQ. V gave up 2 bases and J gave up 3 bases, with 8 bases separating them. Study-wide findings and caveats: The multiple sclerosis repertoire cluster was associated with no clinical or MRI feature. In HTLV-1-associated myelopathy, TCR clonal expansion was greatest, and in multiple sclerosis it was least, below healthy controls.

Sequenced material: PBMCs. This chain joins TRBV5-1 and TRBJ1-4, with unresolved D. This receptor was taken from a man between 35 and 55 years old with multiple sclerosis. CDR3 nucleotide sequence: TGCGCCAGCAGCTTTGGCGGATCTAATGAAAAACTGTTTTTT. It yields the protein CASSFGGSNEKLFF.